These T cell receptor beta chains were read from a single sample in a study of T-cell memory formation after mild COVID-19. TCRdb called the 5' RACE reads again in MiXCR, with one record for every CDR3 protein. This sample yields tens of thousands of distinct CDR3 sequences, of which roughly 16% are seen a single time; 1.1% to 1.5% belongs to the top ten. Sequencing was performed on PBMCs or a T cell subset sorted from them (not recorded which). These receptors all come from an adult who had mild COVID-19 (a few samples of this study predate the infection). Cell type and time point are not known. Both conserved end residues are part of each CDR3. The D gene is left open where the match is weak. For some rows the clone size is stated as once, few or many, or as a class when expanded; others skip it.

j_call clone_size cdr3_length d_call v_call cdr3_aa cdr3_nt
TRBJ2-6 many 13 . TRBV30 CAWGFSGANVLTF TGTGCCTGGGGGTTCTCTGGGGCCAACGTCCTGACTTTC
TRBJ2-7 . 13 TRBD1 TRBV27 CASKGQASYEQYF TGTGCCAGCAAGGGACAGGCCTCCTACGAGCAGTACTTC
TRBJ2-7 many 17 TRBD1 TRBV4-1 CASSQDSGDRGQEEQYF TGCGCCAGCAGCCAAGATTCAGGGGACAGGGGGCAGGAAGAGCAGTACTTC
TRBJ1-2 . 14 TRBD1 TRBV20-1 CSAQQGDRNYGYTF TGCAGTGCTCAACAGGGGGACCGGAACTATGGCTACACCTTC
TRBJ1-1 medium-sized 12 . TRBV24-1 CATSDLNTEAFF TGTGCCACCAGTGATTTAAACACTGAAGCTTTCTTT
TRBJ1-1 many 13 . TRBV7-2 CASSLAGVTEAFF TGTGCCAGCAGCTTAGCGGGGGTGACTGAAGCTTTCTTT
TRBJ2-1 medium-sized 15 . TRBV7-7 CASSSSLDEMGGQFF TGTGCCAGCAGCTCCTCTTTGGATGAGATGGGTGGGCAGTTCTTC
TRBJ2-1 many 14 TRBD2 TRBV18 CASSPKAGDNEQFF TGTGCCAGCTCACCTAAGGCGGGGGACAATGAGCAGTTCTTC
TRBJ2-5 . 17 TRBD2 TRBV4-1 CASSQLVAGTYQETQYF TGCGCCAGCAGCCAACTGGTAGCGGGGACCTACCAAGAGACCCAGTACTTC
TRBJ2-7 many 15 TRBD1 TRBV6-2/TRBV6-3 CASRTGGAPSYEQYF TGTGCCAGCCGAACAGGGGGCGCGCCCTCCTACGAGCAGTACTTC
TRBJ1-1 once 12 TRBD1 TRBV18 CATEQGSTEAFF TGTGCCACCGAACAGGGGTCCACTGAAGCTTTCTTT
TRBJ2-1 . 14 TRBD1 TRBV5-6 CASSTGTGNNEQFF TGTGCCAGCAGTACCGGGACAGGGAACAATGAGCAGTTCTTC
TRBJ1-1 many 15 . TRBV7-2 CASSFQWGAGTEAFF TGTGCCAGCAGCTTTCAGTGGGGCGCGGGAACTGAAGCTTTCTTT
TRBJ2-5 . 14 . TRBV24-1 CATSRGDPEETQYF TGTGCCACCAGTCGTGGAGACCCTGAAGAGACCCAGTACTTC
TRBJ1-2 few 16 . TRBV5-5 CASSLASDSRYNGYTF TGTGCCAGCAGCTTGGCCTCGGACAGCCGATATAATGGCTACACCTTC
TRBJ2-3 many 13 . TRBV12-3/TRBV12-4 CASSLFRQATQYF TGTGCCAGCAGTTTATTCCGACAGGCAACGCAGTATTTT
TRBJ1-1 many 13 . TRBV19 CASSRNMNTEAFF TGTGCCAGTTCGAGGAATATGAACACTGAAGCTTTCTTT
TRBJ2-2 many 15 TRBD1 TRBV5-1 CASSRGQGYTGELFF TGCGCCAGCAGTAGAGGACAGGGGTACACCGGGGAGCTGTTTTTT
TRBJ2-1 few 13 . TRBV20-1 CSARRTPLHEQFF TGCAGTGCTAGACGGACCCCTCTCCATGAGCAGTTCTTC
TRBJ2-7 . 14 TRBD1 TRBV7-8 CASSSSTGAAEQYF TGTGCCAGCAGCTCTTCAACAGGGGCCGCGGAGCAGTACTTC
TRBJ2-2 many 17 TRBD1 TRBV7-9 CASSPGTASLGAGELFF TGTGCCAGCAGCCCCGGGACAGCCAGCCTAGGGGCCGGGGAGCTGTTTTTT
TRBJ1-2 . 14 . TRBV6-6 CASSYGGSYYGYTF TGTGCCAGCAGTTATGGAGGATCTTACTATGGCTACACCTTC
TRBJ1-2 many 15 . TRBV6-2/TRBV6-3 CASSSNLGSNYGYTF TGTGCCAGCAGTTCCAATTTGGGCTCTAACTATGGCTACACCTTC
TRBJ2-7 few 14 . TRBV5-4 CASSLAGTPYEQYF TGTGCCAGCAGCTTGGCCGGGACTCCCTACGAGCAGTACTTC
TRBJ2-3 once 15 . TRBV27 CASSSRETLTDTQYF TGTGCCAGCAGCAGCCGGGAGACGTTGACAGATACGCAGTATTTT
TRBJ1-5 many 14 . TRBV7-2 CASSSRSGDQPQHF TGTGCCAGCAGCTCCCGGTCAGGGGATCAGCCCCAGCATTTT
TRBJ1-5 . 13 . TRBV5-1 CASSLEPHQPQHF TGCGCCAGCAGCTTGGAGCCCCATCAGCCCCAGCATTTT
TRBJ2-1 many 15 TRBD2 TRBV7-6 CASSFRTSGSYEQFF TGTGCCAGCAGCTTTAGGACTAGCGGGAGCTATGAGCAGTTCTTC
TRBJ2-5 many 15 . TRBV5-1 CASSFTGDFQETQYF TGCGCCAGCAGCTTCACGGGGGACTTCCAAGAGACCCAGTACTTC
TRBJ1-2 many 14 . TRBV20-1 CSAREVQGGYGYTF TGCAGTGCTAGAGAGGTCCAGGGCGGCTATGGCTACACCTTC
TRBJ2-2 many 15 TRBD1 TRBV6-6 CASSSDRGGTGELFF TGTGCCAGCAGCTCGGACAGGGGAGGAACCGGGGAGCTGTTTTTT
TRBJ2-5 many 18 . TRBV5-6 CASSISSGHDLVMATQYF TGTGCCAGCAGCATCAGTTCGGGACACGATTTGGTGATGGCGACCCAGTACTTC